The clone carrying this TCR beta chain was counted many times. The germline V and J ends were trimmed by 8 bases and 0 bases, with 20 bases remaining between them. This CDR3 has 16 residues. The germline V gene encodes CDR1 DFQATT and CDR2 SNEGSKA (reference sequence). The sample is drawn from a study of early T cells in non-severe SARS-CoV-2 infection. TCRdb processed the 5' RACE reads anew with MiXCR; each CDR3 protein has one entry. The table lists 70,000 to 75,000 distinct CDR3 sequences, approximately 13% of them singletons. This rearrangement joins TRBV20-1 to TRBJ2-1, with D possibly being TRBD1 (5 bases). The TCR originated in an adult who was a healthcare worker with PCR-confirmed SARS-CoV-2 infection or an uninfected control (not recorded which). Sequencing was performed on whole blood. This CDR3 is CSTAALPDSSYNEQFF. CDR3 coding DNA: TGCAGTACAGCAGCGCTCCCCGACAGCTCCTACAATGAGCAGTTCTTC.